The clone carrying this T cell receptor (beta chain) was found a few times. Its antigen is undetermined. This record comes from a study of T cell repertoires in cytomegalovirus infection. The overall study: Matching HLA type, along with CMV infection, was indicated by public TCR beta signatures.

Study-wide results and limits: Individuals carrying CMV plus the relevant HLA were identified by cumulative frequency of public TCR beta families. Predominance within the ex vivo response was attributable to HLA-C-restricted CMV-specific TCR beta clonotypes.

MiXCR, applied by TCRdb to the reads, yields one record per CDR3 protein. The table includes 250,000 to 300,000 distinct CDR3 sequences, more than 20% detected once. This CDR3 region has 15 residues. Germline V gene lookup returns CDR1 MDHEN and CDR2 SYDVKM. V lost 5 bases, J lost 6 bases, and 17 bases lay in between. The TCR comes from a human donor in good health (CMV status not recorded). Some clones in this sample may be carry-over from other donors' samples. Sequencing used PBMCs. The chain combines TRBV28 with TRBJ2-1; D is unclear. CDR3 in amino acids: CASSPPEGGGNEQFF. In DNA, the CDR3 is TGTGCCAGCAGTCCCCCGGAAGGCGGTGGCAATGAGCAGTTCTTC.